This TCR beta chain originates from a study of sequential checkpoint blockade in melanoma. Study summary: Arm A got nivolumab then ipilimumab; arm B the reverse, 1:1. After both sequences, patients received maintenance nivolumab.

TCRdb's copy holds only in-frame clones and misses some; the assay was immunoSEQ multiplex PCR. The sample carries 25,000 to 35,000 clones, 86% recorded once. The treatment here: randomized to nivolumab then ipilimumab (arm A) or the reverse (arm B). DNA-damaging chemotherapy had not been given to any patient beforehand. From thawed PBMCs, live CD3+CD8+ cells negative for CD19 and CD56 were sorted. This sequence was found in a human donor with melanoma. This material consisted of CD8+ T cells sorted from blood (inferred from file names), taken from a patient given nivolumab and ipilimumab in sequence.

The CDR3, as DNA: TGCGCCAGCAGCCAAGCCTATATCGATCGCACTGAAGCTTTCTTT. It translates to CASSQAYIDRTEAFF. V usage is TRBV4-3 and J usage is TRBJ1-1; D remains ambiguous. V was shortened by 1 base and J by 4 bases, with 13 bases between the two germline ends. This CDR3 has 15 amino acids. The germline gives CDR1 LGHNA, CDR2 YSLEER.